Shown below are 18 T cell receptor beta chains from a single sample sequenced in a study of CD8 T cells in Susac syndrome. The RNA input was roughly 0.45 to 1 ug, and it was reverse transcribed with random hexamers. TCRdb re-derived calls from the immunoSEQ multiplex PCR reads in MiXCR, one entry per CDR3 protein. The repertoire consists of hundreds of thousands of distinct CDR3 sequences, with around 95% occurring once and the leading ten covering 0.065% to 0.08%. Source material: CD4+ T cells from PBMCs. The receptors originated from a human donor with multiple sclerosis.

The chain employs TRBV24-1 and TRBJ1-1; D ambiguous. The CDR3 contains 13 residues. Germline loops: CDR1 KGHDR, CDR2 SFDVKD. V was pared by 4 bases and J by 8 bases, with 13 bases between. CDR3 loop: CATSDAGWGEAFF. CDR3 nucleotide sequence: TGTGCCACCAGTGACGCTGGCTGGGGAGAAGCTTTCTTT.

The chain links TRBV5-6 to TRBJ2-5; a weak D match, TRBD2 (5 bases). V was trimmed by 0 bases and J by 1 base, leaving 10 bases between them. Germline CDR1 is SGHDT and CDR2 is YYEEEE. There are 15 residues in the CDR3. CDR3 in amino acids: CASSLGLRVQETQYF. The DNA of the CDR3 is TGTGCCAGCAGCTTGGGACTGAGGGTCCAAGAGACCCAGTACTTC.

The V gene is TRBV18, the J gene TRBJ1-2; D not certain. The CDR3 is made up of 16 amino acids. The germline gives CDR1 KGHSH, CDR2 LQKENI. With 1 base removed from V and 0 bases from J, the gap between germline ends came to 12 bases. The CDR3 loop reads CASSPRPDSANYGYTF. For the CDR3, the DNA is TGTGCCAGCTCACCACGTCCCGACTCAGCTAACTATGGCTACACCTTC.

This clonotype was seen only a few times. J is TRBJ2-7 and V is TRBV29-1, with TRBD1 identical over 10 bases. This CDR3 spans 13 amino acids. V shed 4 bases, J shed 5 bases, and the junction held 5 bases outside the gene matches. Germline lookup yields CDR1 SQVTM and CDR2 ANQGSEA. The CDR3 spells CSVGQGAPNEQYF. In DNA, the CDR3 is TGCAGCGTTGGACAGGGGGCGCCCAACGAGCAGTACTTC.

This chain links TRBV30 with TRBJ1-2; D call uncertain. The length of the CDR3 is 13 residues. CDR1 is GTSNPN and CDR2 is SVGIG in the germline V gene (reference sequence). Trimming stripped 1 base from V and 3 bases from J, with 9 bases between. This CDR3 reads CAWSAQVDYGYTF. In DNA, the CDR3 is TGTGCCTGGAGTGCACAAGTTGACTATGGCTACACCTTC.

CDR3 in DNA: TGTGCCTGGAGTAACCCTGGGGCCTTGAGCTCCTACGAGCAGTACTTC. It specifies CAWSNPGALSSYEQYF. The chain recombines TRBV30 with TRBJ2-7; a weak D match, TRBD1 (5 bases). Trimming left V 2 bases short and J 0 bases short, with 17 bases between. The CDR3 is 16 residues long. CDR1 GTSNPN and CDR2 SVGIG come from the germline V gene (reference sequence).

This chain connects TRBV3-1 to TRBJ1-6; tentative D call: TRBD1 (5 bases). From germline, CDR1 is LGHDT and CDR2 YNNKEL (reference sequence). CDR3 length equals 14 residues. V lost 6 bases to trimming and J lost 11 bases, with 17 bases between them. For the CDR3, the DNA is TGTGCCAGCAGAGGAGGGGCTTCGTGGGCACCCCTCCACTTT. It encodes CASRGGASWAPLHF.

The chain joins TRBV25-1 to TRBJ1-1; perhaps TRBD1 as D (5 bases). This CDR3 has 13 amino acids. Germline assignment: CDR1 MGHDK and CDR2 SYGVNS. The V end was cut by 10 bases, the J end by 4 bases, with 16 bases between. In DNA, the CDR3 is TGTGCCACCCGGACATTATCAGGCACTGAAGCTTTCTTT. Its protein product is CATRTLSGTEAFF.

V gene TRBV25-1 combines with J gene TRBJ2-2, with D perhaps matching TRBD2 (6 bases). Germline V CDR1 and CDR2: MGHDK, SYGVNS. Trimming took off 8 bases at V and 7 bases at J, with 11 bases between the two ends. CDR3 length equals 12 residues. In DNA, the CDR3 is TGTGCCAGCCAGAGGGGAGGCGGGGAGCTGTTTTTT. This sequence encodes CASQRGGGELFF.

Written as DNA, the CDR3 is TGTGCCACCAGTGGGGCTAGCGGGGCCGAGGGGCAAGAGACCCAGTACTTC. It translates to CATSGASGAEGQETQYF. The chain has TRBV24-1 and TRBJ2-5, with 9 bases lining up with TRBD2. The length of the CDR3 is 17 residues. After removal of 5 bases from V and 2 bases from J, the junction contained 11 bases not matched to a gene. Per the germline V gene, CDR1 is KGHDR and CDR2 is SFDVKD.

The V call is TRBV7-6, the J call TRBJ2-3, with TRBD1 matching over 7 bases. CDR1 and CDR2 from the germline V gene are SGHVS and FNYEAQ. Unmatched junction bases numbered 5, after V lost 5 bases and J lost 3 bases. This CDR3 comprises 14 residues. The CDR3 DNA sequence: TGTGCCAGCAGCAAGAGGGACAGAACAGATACGCAGTATTTT. Amino acid sequence: CASSKRDRTDTQYF.

The rearrangement uses TRBV2 and TRBJ1-2, with D unclear. Trimming shortened V by 8 bases and J by 7 bases, and 14 bases separated the two germline ends. Germline V CDR1 and CDR2: SNHLY, FYNNEI. The CDR3 extends over 12 amino acids. CDR3 region: CASAQERSGYTF. In DNA form, the CDR3 reads TGTGCCAGCGCTCAGGAGAGGAGTGGCTACACCTTC.

This clonotype was picked up one time. DNA of the CDR3: TGTGCCAGCAGCTATCAAGGAGGGGAGCTGTTTTTT. It encodes CASSYQGGELFF. The V call is TRBV7-3, the J call TRBJ2-2; D is undetermined. CDR1 SGHTA and CDR2 FQGTGA come from the germline V gene. The length of the CDR3 is 12 residues. Trimming removed 4 bases from V and 8 bases from J, with 8 bases in between.

The CDR3 reads CSVDRRGTDTQYF. CDR3 DNA: TGCAGCGTTGATCGGCGGGGGACAGATACGCAGTATTTT. The V gene is TRBV29-1, the J gene TRBJ2-3, with 7 bases lining up with TRBD2. CDR1 is SQVTM and CDR2 is ANQGSEA in the germline V gene. The length of the CDR3 is 13 residues. After removal of 3 bases from V and 3 bases from J, the junction contained 3 bases not matched to a gene.

V is TRBV2 and J is TRBJ2-2; perhaps TRBD2 as D (6 bases). CDR1 and CDR2 from the germline V gene are SNHLY and FYNNEI. The germline V and J ends were trimmed by 7 bases and 3 bases, with 12 bases remaining between them. The CDR3 extends over 14 amino acids. The CDR3 here is CASTPGADTGELFF. DNA of the CDR3: TGTGCCAGCACTCCGGGAGCGGACACCGGGGAGCTGTTTTTT.

The gene calls are TRBV19 and TRBJ1-1, with D unresolved. The CDR3 totals 14 residues. Germline-derived CDR1 and CDR2 are LNHDA and SQIVND (reference sequence). Trimming stripped 5 bases from V and 0 bases from J, with 10 bases between. CDR3 residues: CASSPSPVNTEAFF. In nucleotides, the CDR3 is TGTGCCAGTAGTCCCTCTCCCGTGAACACTGAAGCTTTCTTT.

The chain carries TRBV4-2 and TRBJ2-2; TRBD2 matches 9 bases. The CDR3 totals 18 residues. With 0 bases clipped from V and 4 bases from J, the junction kept 9 bases outside the gene matches. From germline, CDR1 is LGHNA and CDR2 YNFKEQ. For the CDR3, the DNA is TGTGCCAGCAGCCAAGATCAGGCGGGGGGGCGCGGCACCGGGGAGCTGTTTTTT. Translated, it gives CASSQDQAGGRGTGELFF.

The chain carries TRBV7-9 and TRBJ2-3; 14 nucleotides line up with TRBD2. Per germline, CDR1 SEHNR and CDR2 FQNEAQ (reference sequence). Trimming at V came to 8 bases and at J to 6 bases, leaving 10 bases not matched to a gene. This CDR3 is 16 amino acids long. The CDR3 region has the DNA TGTGCCAGCTCGGCGGGGACTAGCGGGAGTGGGGATACGCAGTATTTT. Translation gives CASSAGTSGSGDTQYF.